This T cell receptor beta chain is from a study of T cell repertoires in cytomegalovirus infection. CDR1 and CDR2 from the germline V gene are MNHEY and SMNVEV (reference sequence). The CDR3 covers 15 residues. V lost 7 bases to trimming and J lost 0 bases, with 15 bases between them. TCRdb reprocessed the reads with MiXCR, giving one entry per CDR3 protein. The data hold about 920,000 distinct CDR3 sequences, with roughly 30% observed a single time. This clonotype has just a few counts. Its antigen is as yet unknown. This receptor was identified in a human donor in good health (CMV status not recorded). Some clones in this sample may be carry-over from other donors' samples. This specimen was cultured CD8+ T cells from PBMCs, taken from culture after CMV antigen stimulation. The gene calls are TRBV27 and TRBJ1-2; no reliable D call. The chain's CDR3 is CASMKRGRANYGYTF. The DNA for the CDR3 is TGTGCCAGCATGAAACGGGGTCGAGCTAACTATGGCTACACCTTC.